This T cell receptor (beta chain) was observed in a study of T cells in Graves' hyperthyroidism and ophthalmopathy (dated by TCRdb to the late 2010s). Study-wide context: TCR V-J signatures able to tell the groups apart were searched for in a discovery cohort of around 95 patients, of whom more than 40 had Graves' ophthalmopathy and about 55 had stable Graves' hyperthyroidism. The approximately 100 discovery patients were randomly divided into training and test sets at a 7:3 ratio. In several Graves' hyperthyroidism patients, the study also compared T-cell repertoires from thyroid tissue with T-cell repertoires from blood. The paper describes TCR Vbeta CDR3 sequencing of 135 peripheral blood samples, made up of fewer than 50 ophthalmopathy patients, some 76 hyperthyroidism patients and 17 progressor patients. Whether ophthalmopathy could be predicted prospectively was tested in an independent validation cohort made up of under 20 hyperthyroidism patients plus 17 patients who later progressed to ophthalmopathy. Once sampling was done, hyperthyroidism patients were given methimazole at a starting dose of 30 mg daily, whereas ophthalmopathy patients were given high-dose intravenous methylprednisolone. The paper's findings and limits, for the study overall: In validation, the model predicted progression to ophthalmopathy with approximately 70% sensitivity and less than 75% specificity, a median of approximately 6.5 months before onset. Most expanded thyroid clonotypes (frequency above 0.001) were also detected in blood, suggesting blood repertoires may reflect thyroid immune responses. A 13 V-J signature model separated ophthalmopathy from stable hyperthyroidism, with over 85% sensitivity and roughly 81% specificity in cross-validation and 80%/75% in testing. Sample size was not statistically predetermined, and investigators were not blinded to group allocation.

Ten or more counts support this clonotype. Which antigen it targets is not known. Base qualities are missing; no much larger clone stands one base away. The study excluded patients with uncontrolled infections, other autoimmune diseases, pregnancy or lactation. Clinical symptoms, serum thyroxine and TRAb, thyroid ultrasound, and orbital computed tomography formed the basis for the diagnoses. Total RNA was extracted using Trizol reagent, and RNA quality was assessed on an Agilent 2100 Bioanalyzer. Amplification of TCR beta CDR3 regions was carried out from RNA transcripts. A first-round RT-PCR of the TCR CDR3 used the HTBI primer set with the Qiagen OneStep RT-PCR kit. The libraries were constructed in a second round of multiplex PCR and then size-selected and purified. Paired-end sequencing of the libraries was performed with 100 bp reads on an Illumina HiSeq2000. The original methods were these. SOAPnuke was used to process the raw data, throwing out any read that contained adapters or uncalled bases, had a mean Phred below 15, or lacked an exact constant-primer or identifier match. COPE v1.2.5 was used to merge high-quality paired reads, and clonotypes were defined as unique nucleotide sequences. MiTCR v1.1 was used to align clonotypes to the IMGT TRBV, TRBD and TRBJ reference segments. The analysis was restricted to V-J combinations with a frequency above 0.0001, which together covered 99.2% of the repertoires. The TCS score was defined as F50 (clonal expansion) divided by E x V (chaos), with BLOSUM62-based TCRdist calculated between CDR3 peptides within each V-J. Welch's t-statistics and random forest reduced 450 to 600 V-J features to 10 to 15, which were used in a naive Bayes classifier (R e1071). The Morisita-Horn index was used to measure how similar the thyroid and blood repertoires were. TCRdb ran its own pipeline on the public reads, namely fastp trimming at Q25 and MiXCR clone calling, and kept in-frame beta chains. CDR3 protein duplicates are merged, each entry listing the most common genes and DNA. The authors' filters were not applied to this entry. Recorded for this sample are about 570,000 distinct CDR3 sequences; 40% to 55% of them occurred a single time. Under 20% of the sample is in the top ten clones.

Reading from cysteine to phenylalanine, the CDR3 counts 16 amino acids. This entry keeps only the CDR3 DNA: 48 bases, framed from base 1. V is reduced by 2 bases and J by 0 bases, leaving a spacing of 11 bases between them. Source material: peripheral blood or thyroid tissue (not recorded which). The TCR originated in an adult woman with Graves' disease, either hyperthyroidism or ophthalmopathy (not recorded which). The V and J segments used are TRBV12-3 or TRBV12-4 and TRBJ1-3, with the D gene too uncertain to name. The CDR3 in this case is CASSLKRRSSGNTIYF. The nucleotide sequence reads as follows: TGTGCCAGCAGTTTAAAGAGGAGGAGCTCTGGAAACACCATATATTTT.